This T cell receptor (beta chain) appears in the sequencing data of a study of a mutant IDH1 vaccine in newly diagnosed glioma. Data came from immunoSEQ multiplex PCR; TCRdb stores just in-frame clones and leaves some out. The repertoire holds over 15,000 clones, with over 95% as singletons. The time point is: baseline, week 1 (first vaccination visit). Stated treatment: pre-vaccination baseline after standard-of-care therapy. Germline V lookup: CDR1 MDHEN, CDR2 SYDVKM. This CDR3 has 15 amino acids. Between the trimmed V and J ends, which lost 8 bases and 2 bases, there was a span of 13 bases. The clonotype comes from a woman aged 18-30 years with glioma. Some clones in this sample may be carry-over from other donors' samples. The rearrangement links TRBV28 to TRBJ2-6; tentatively, D is TRBD1 (6 bases). Sample: peripheral blood mononuclear cells (PBMCs), taken from a glioma patient treated with radiotherapy, temozolomide or both. The chain's CDR3 is CASYGQIAGANVLTF. The CDR3 DNA is TGTGCCAGCTACGGACAGATCGCTGGGGCCAACGTCCTGACTTTC.